A single sample gave rise to the 14 T cell receptor beta chains below, sequenced in a study of T cell responses to AZD1222 COVID-19 vaccine. Using immunoSEQ multiplex PCR, the repertoire was profiled, and TCRdb retains in-frame clones only, with some absent. The sample lists 100,000 to 150,000 clones; over 75% were seen once. The sequenced sample was peripheral blood, obtained on day 0 of AZD1222 vaccination. These receptors were obtained from an adult in good health.

To note about this clone: Likely a read error: the CDR3 ends without its conserved phenylalanine or tryptophan. No DNA is shown, since the ends of the CDR3 on it are uncertain; the CDR3 is the one TCRdb lists. The chain carries TRBV7-8 and TRBJ1-2; TRBD1 was called by the table and not checked on the DNA. The CDR3 is 13 amino acids in total, end residues counted. Germline V CDR1 and CDR2: SGHVS, FQNEAQ. The CDR3 region is CASSPPGSPPGQI.

This rearrangement joins TRBV20-1 to TRBJ1-1, with TRBD1 matching over 8 bases. The germline gives CDR1 DFQATT, CDR2 SNEGSKA (reference sequence). CDR3 length equals 13 residues. The J segment lost 4 bases and the V segment lost 3 bases, leaving 4 bases of the junction unmatched. The CDR3 DNA reads TGCAGTGCTAGTTCTCAGGGGGCCACTGAAGCTTTCTTT. Its translation: CSASSQGATEAFF.

This clone has just a few counts. The CDR3 region is CAWRQTGAGYEQYF. The CDR3, as DNA: TGTGCCTGGAGACAAACAGGGGCTGGCTACGAGCAGTACTTC. The chain couples TRBV30 to TRBJ2-7, with 7 bases identical to TRBD1. V shed 3 bases and J 3 bases; nucleotides not matched to a gene: 8. This CDR3 has 14 amino acids. CDR1 is GTSNPN, CDR2 SVGIG, per germline (reference sequence). Full variable domain (outside the CDR3, taken from reference TRBV30 and TRBJ2-7): SQTIHQWPATLVQPVGSPLSLECTVEGTSNPNLYWYRQAAGRGLQLLFYSVGIGQISSEVPQNLSASRPQDRQFILSSKKLLLSDSGFYLCAWRQTGAGYEQYFGPGTRLTVT.

This clone has only one observation. The CDR3 sequence is CASSSLRQGDSPLHF. Here the CDR3 DNA reads TGCGCCAGCAGCTCCCTCCGACAGGGGGATTCACCCCTCCACTTT. The rearrangement joins TRBV5-1 to TRBJ1-6; 9 bases fit TRBD1. The V gene end was trimmed by 3 bases and the J gene end by 8 bases; junction bases not matched to a gene: 6. The CDR3 has 15 amino acids. CDR1 is SGHRS, CDR2 YFSETQ, per germline.

V usage is TRBV5-1 and J usage is TRBJ2-5; 8 bases fit TRBD1. CDR3 length: 15 amino acids. V dropped 4 bases and J dropped 4; count of bases not matched to a gene: 9. Germline values: CDR1 SGHRS, CDR2 YFSETQ. CDR3 DNA: TGCGCCAGCAGCAACTCACAGGGGGAAGGAGAGACCCAGTACTTC. The encoded protein is CASSNSQGEGETQYF.

This sequence joins TRBV28 and TRBJ2-7; tentatively, D is TRBD1 (6 bases). This CDR3 region has 12 residues. Germline V lookup: CDR1 MDHEN, CDR2 SYDVKM. V lost 6 bases and J 6 bases, leaving 12 bases between the germline ends. The CDR3 is CASRLQGSEQYF. DNA for the CDR3: TGTGCCAGCAGGCTACAGGGTTCCGAGCAGTACTTC.

The rearrangement links TRBV28 to TRBJ1-2, with D unclear. The CDR3 runs 13 residues. V was clipped by 11 bases and J by 4 bases, with 17 bases between them. The V gene's germline CDR1 is MDHEN and CDR2 SYDVKM. The CDR3 is CASHGRGSYGYTF. The CDR3 DNA sequence: TGTGCCTCCCATGGTAGAGGGTCCTATGGCTACACCTTC.

The CDR3 region has the DNA TGTGCCAGCAGCTTGGGAGGGGGCGGCTACGAGCAGTACTTC. Residues: CASSLGGGGYEQYF. The genes are TRBV5-6 and TRBJ2-7; 7 bases line up with TRBD1. The V gene end was trimmed by 0 bases and the J gene end by 3 bases; junction bases not matched to a gene: 3. This CDR3 is 14 amino acids long. Looked up from germline, CDR1 is SGHDT and CDR2 is YYEEEE.

This chain links TRBV2 with TRBJ1-4, with D hard to call. The CDR3 length is 14 residues. The V gene's germline CDR1 is SNHLY and CDR2 FYNNEI. With 7 bases removed from V and 1 base from J, the gap between germline ends came to 10 bases. The CDR3 DNA follows: TGTGCCAGCAAGATCGCAATAACTAATGAAAAACTGTTTTTT. Its translation is CASKIAITNEKLFF.

V gene TRBV15 combines with J gene TRBJ1-4, with 8 bases aligning to TRBD1. This CDR3 is built from 18 residues. The V and J ends lost 5 bases and 7 bases, in that order; junction bases with no gene match: 18. The germline V gene has CDR1 LNHNV and CDR2 YYDKDF (reference sequence). The CDR3 spells CATSETGEGPQRGEKLFF. Here the CDR3 DNA reads TGTGCCACCAGCGAGACAGGGGAGGGGCCCCAACGAGGTGAAAAACTGTTTTTT.

This sequence joins TRBV11-1 and TRBJ1-2; D not resolved. V lost 0 bases, J lost 7 bases, and 12 bases lay in between. Germline values: CDR1 SGHAT, CDR2 FQDESV (reference sequence). CDR3 length equals 14 residues. The CDR3 DNA reads TGTGCCAGCAGCTTAGCGGAGGGTCTTGTTGGCTACACCTTC. As protein: CASSLAEGLVGYTF.

The J gene is TRBJ1-3, the V gene TRBV7-9; 7 nucleotides match TRBD1. The V gene end was trimmed by 5 bases and the J gene end by 2 bases; junction bases not matched to a gene: 6. CDR3 size: 15 residues. Germline V CDR1 and CDR2: SEHNR, FQNEAQ (reference sequence). CDR3 nucleotide sequence: TGTGCCAGCAGCCGAACAGGGGCCACTGGAAACACCATATATTTT. Translation gives CASSRTGATGNTIYF. Full variable domain (missing parts from reference TRBV7-9 and TRBJ1-3): DTGVSQNPRHKITKRGQNVTFRCDPISEHNRLYWYRQTLGQGPEFLTYFQNEAQLEKSRLLSDRFSAERPKGSFSTLEIQRTEQGDSAMYLCASSRTGATGNTIYFGEGSWLTVV.

The rearrangement joins TRBV6-5 to TRBJ1-6; D might be TRBD1 (5 bases). CDR1 is MNHEY, CDR2 SVGAGI, per germline. This CDR3 spans 15 amino acids. V was shortened by 2 bases and J by 3 bases, with 8 bases between the two germline ends. This chain's CDR3 is CASSYRGLYNSPLHF. CDR3 DNA: TGTGCCAGCAGTTACAGGGGTCTCTATAATTCACCCCTCCACTTT.

The V and J genes are TRBV18 and TRBJ1-1; no reliable D call. CDR1 is KGHSH, CDR2 LQKENI, per germline. There are 12 residues in the CDR3. V was pared by 2 bases and J by 7 bases, with 8 bases between. The CDR3 sequence: CASSPSVGEAFF. CDR3 DNA: TGTGCCAGCTCACCATCGGTGGGTGAAGCTTTCTTT.